Listed here are 10 T cell receptor beta chains from one sample, sequenced in a study of blood T cells in healthy people across ages. Then a second PCR, running roughly 6 to 12 cycles, was carried out with a sample-barcoded 5' primer and a J-beta primer mix. MiXCR was run by TCRdb on the 5' RACE reads, yielding one entry per CDR3 protein. This repertoire shows under 950,000 distinct CDR3 sequences, 20% to 25% found once; its top ten account for less than 25%. Sequencing input: blood. The receptors were gathered from a man between 65 and 85 years old in good health.

This clonotype has more than one count but fewer than ten. For the CDR3, the DNA is TGTGCCAGCAGTTTAGCGGGCAGACAGGGTCGCGGCTACACCTTC. Translated: CASSLAGRQGRGYTF. The chain uses TRBV12-3 or TRBV12-4 and TRBJ1-2; 7 bases line up with TRBD1. The trim removed 0 bases at V and 8 bases at J, leaving 9 bases unmatched. The CDR3 totals 15 residues.

This clonotype was seen a handful of times. CDR3 DNA: TGTGCCAGCAGCTTAAATTCCGGGTTCCAGGGCAAAAACATTCAGTACTTC. This encodes CASSLNSGFQGKNIQYF. The chain has TRBV7-9 and TRBJ2-4, with a tentative D call TRBD1 (5 bases). CDR3 length: 17 amino acids. Deletions cut 2 bases from V and 3 bases from J, with 17 bases between. Germline values: CDR1 SEHNR, CDR2 FQNEAQ (reference sequence).

This clonotype was observed many times. This chain links TRBV29-1 with TRBJ1-1, with TRBD1 identical over 7 bases. The germline gives CDR1 SQVTM, CDR2 ANQGSEA. Trimming cost V 5 bases and J 3 bases; bases outside gene matches: 12. The CDR3 consists of 15 residues. DNA of the CDR3: TGCAGCGTTTTAAAGGGACAGTGGTTGTACACTGAAGCTTTCTTT. Protein product: CSVLKGQWLYTEAFF.

The V and J genes are TRBV7-6 and TRBJ2-1; D not resolved. Gene TRBJ2-7 matches the end of the DNA better, so the J call may be wrong. Germline CDR1 and CDR2: SGHVS and FNYEAQ. The CDR3 runs 11 residues. DNA of the CDR3: TGTGCCAGCTCCTTGGGTGACGAGCAGTACTTC. This sequence encodes CASSLGDEQYF.

The chain carries TRBV10-3 and TRBJ2-7, with TRBD2 matching 13 bases. Germline V gene sequence: CDR1 ENHRY, CDR2 SYGVKD. The CDR3 is made up of 10 amino acids. The CDR3 DNA reads TGTGCCATCAGGGGACTAGCGGGATCCGTC. It is translated as CAIRGLAGSV.

The V gene is TRBV20-1, the J gene TRBJ2-2; no clear D. Germline loops: CDR1 DFQATT, CDR2 SNEGSKA (reference sequence). The CDR3 runs to 12 residues. V was pared by 3 bases and J by 6 bases, with 8 bases between. This CDR3 reads CSASQYSGELFF. The CDR3 DNA follows: TGCAGTGCTAGTCAGTATTCCGGGGAGCTGTTTTTT.

This clonotype was detected a few times. The genes are TRBV20-1 and TRBJ2-3; 10 positions match TRBD2. The J segment lost 7 bases and the V segment lost 0 bases, leaving 7 bases of the junction unmatched. In germline, CDR1 is DFQATT, CDR2 SNEGSKA (reference sequence). The CDR3 has 15 amino acids. The DNA for the CDR3 is TGCAGTGCTAGAGACGCGCTAGCGGGAGTATATACGCAGTATTTT. As protein: CSARDALAGVYTQYF.

The V and J genes are TRBV6-2 or TRBV6-3 and TRBJ2-1; a weak D match, TRBD2 (6 bases). The ends were cut back, 0 bases at V and 0 bases at J, with 12 bases in the middle. The germline V gene encodes CDR1 MNHEY and CDR2 SVGEGT. The CDR3 spans 17 residues. CDR3 sequence reads: CASSYSRRLDSYNEQFF. In DNA form, the CDR3 reads TGTGCCAGCAGTTACTCGAGGCGACTAGACTCCTACAATGAGCAGTTCTTC.

This rearrangement joins TRBV29-1 to TRBJ2-3; 7 bases align to TRBD1. This CDR3 is 15 amino acids long. V dropped 0 bases and J dropped 4; count of bases not matched to a gene: 7. Germline loops: CDR1 SQVTM, CDR2 ANQGSEA. CDR3 residues: CSVEDDRVGPDTQYF. The CDR3 coding sequence is TGCAGCGTTGAAGACGACAGGGTCGGCCCAGATACGCAGTATTTT.

The chain couples TRBV29-1 to TRBJ2-3; TRBD2 matches 7 bases. Looked up from germline, CDR1 is SQVTM and CDR2 is ANQGSEA. The V gene end was trimmed by 2 bases and the J gene end by 1 base; junction bases not matched to a gene: 6. This CDR3 has 15 residues. The CDR3 nucleotides are TGCAGCGTTGAACCGGGGGGAGCCGGCACAGATACGCAGTATTTT. This sequence encodes CSVEPGGAGTDTQYF.